This T cell receptor beta chain was obtained from a study of cytomegalovirus exposure and HLA in healthy donors. The study, taken as a whole, reports: Further analysis, carried out later, found HLA-associated TCR beta chains more clonally expanded than equally common other chains. Diagnosis of cytomegalovirus status made by the classifier reportedly showed high specificity and sensitivity. A later analysis revealed that TCR association rates differed between HLA loci, peaking at DRB1 and bottoming out at HLA-C.

Nominal health characterized the donors when sampled, though unrecorded immune exposures were likely. PCR employed 60 Vbeta and 13 Jbeta primers. The assay was immunoSEQ multiplex PCR, and TCRdb's table has in-frame clones only and misses some. The sample has about 200,000 clones, about 13% seen once. This clone showed up just a few times. Its antigen is as yet unknown. This CDR3 comprises 15 residues. Trimming removed 5 bases from V and 1 base from J; junction bases left unmatched: 5. Germline assignment: CDR1 LNHDA and CDR2 SQIVND (reference sequence). Sequenced material: PBMCs. The sequence derives from a man in his fifties or sixties in good health and CMV-seropositive. This chain connects TRBV19 to TRBJ2-3, with 8 nucleotides matching TRBD2. CDR3 in DNA: TGTGCCAGTAGTGTAAGCGGGGGCCGCACAGATACGCAGTATTTT. Its protein is CASSVSGGRTDTQYF. Full variable domain (outside the CDR3, taken from reference TRBV19 and TRBJ2-3): DGGITQSPKYLFRKEGQNVTLSCEQNLNHDAMYWYRQDPGQGLRLIYYSQIVNDFQKGDIAEGYSVSREKKESFPLTVTSAQKNPTAFYLCASSVSGGRTDTQYFGPGTRLTVL.